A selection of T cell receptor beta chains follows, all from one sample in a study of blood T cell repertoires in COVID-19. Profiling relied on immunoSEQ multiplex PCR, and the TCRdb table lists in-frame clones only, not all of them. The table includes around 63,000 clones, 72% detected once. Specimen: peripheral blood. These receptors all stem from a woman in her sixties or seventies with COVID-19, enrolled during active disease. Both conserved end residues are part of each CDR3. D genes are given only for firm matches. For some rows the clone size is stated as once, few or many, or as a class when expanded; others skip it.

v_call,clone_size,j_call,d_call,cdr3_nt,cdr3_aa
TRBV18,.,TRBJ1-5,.,TGTGCCAGCTCCTCGGTAATGGGCAATCAGCCCCAGCATTTT,CASSSVMGNQPQHF
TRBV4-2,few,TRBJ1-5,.,TGTGCCAGCAGCCAAGATCTAGGAGGGACCCAGCCCCAGCATTTT,CASSQDLGGTQPQHF
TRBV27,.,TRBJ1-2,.,TGTGCCAGCAGTTTATCGACAACATCCCGTGGCTACACCTTC,CASSLSTTSRGYTF
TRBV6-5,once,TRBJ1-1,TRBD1,TGTGCCAGCACCATTTCAGGGGGAACTGAAGCTTTCTTT,CASTISGGTEAFF
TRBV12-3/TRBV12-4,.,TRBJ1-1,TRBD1,TGTGCCAGCAGTGAGACCGGGACAGGTTCTTTCTTT,CASSETGTGSFF
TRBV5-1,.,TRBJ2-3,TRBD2,TGCGCCAGCAGCCATGATCCGGGACTAGGAGATACGCAGTATTTT,CASSHDPGLGDTQYF
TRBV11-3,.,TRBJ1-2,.,TGTGCCAGCAGCCGGGCCGGGAATGGCTACACCTTC,CASSRAGNGYTF
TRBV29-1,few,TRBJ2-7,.,TGCAGCGTTGAGGTGCGCTACGAGCAGTACTTC,CSVEVRYEQYF
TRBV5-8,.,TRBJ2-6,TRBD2,TGTGCCAGCAGCTCGTGGGGGGGTAACTCTGGGGCCAACGTCCTGACTTTC,CASSSWGGNSGANVLTF
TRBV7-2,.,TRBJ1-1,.,TGTGCCAGCAGCTTATTAGTGGACCGCGGGACTGAAGCTTTCTTT,CASSLLVDRGTEAFF
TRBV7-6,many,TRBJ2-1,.,TGTGCCAGCAGCTTAGAGCCTAGTCTGCCCAATGAGCAGTTCTTC,CASSLEPSLPNEQFF
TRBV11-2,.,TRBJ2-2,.,TGTGCCAGCAGCCGACCGGCAGGGGGGACCGGGGAGCTGTTTTTT,CASSRPAGGTGELFF
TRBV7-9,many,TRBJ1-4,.,TGTGCCAGCAGCTTCAATCCTCGGGCGGGGGCTAATGAAAAACTGTTTTTT,CASSFNPRAGANEKLFF
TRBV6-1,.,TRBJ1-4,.,TGTGCCAGCAGTGAAAGCAGGGGCGCAGGTGAAAAACTGTTTTTT,CASSESRGAGEKLFF
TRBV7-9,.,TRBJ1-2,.,TGTGCCAGCGCCGAGACCGGGGTTAATGGCTACACCTTC,CASAETGVNGYTF
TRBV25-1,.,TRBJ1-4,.,TGTGCCAGCAGTGAAGTTGGAACAGCTACAACTAATGAAAAACTGTTTTTT,CASSEVGTATTNEKLFF
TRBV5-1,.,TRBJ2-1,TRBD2,TGCGCCAGCGAACCCGGGACTAGCGGGAGGGGGGGCAATGAGCAGTTCTTC,CASEPGTSGRGGNEQFF
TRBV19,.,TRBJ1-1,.,TGTGCCAGTATAGGACAGATTTACACTGAAGCTTTCTTT,CASIGQIYTEAFF
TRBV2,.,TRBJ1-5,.,TGTGCCAGCAGTGTGACGGGATCTGGTCAGCCCCAGCATTTT,CASSVTGSGQPQHF
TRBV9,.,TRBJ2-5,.,TGTGCCAGCAGCGTAGCCCCATGGACAGACCAAGAGACCCAGTACTTC,CASSVAPWTDQETQYF
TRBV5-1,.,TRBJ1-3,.,TGCGCCAGCAGCTTGGTGGGGAGTCTCTCTGGAAACACCATATATTTT,CASSLVGSLSGNTIYF
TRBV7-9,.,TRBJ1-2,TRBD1,TGTGCCAGCAGCTTAGCGTGGGACAGGGGCTATGGCTACACCTTC,CASSLAWDRGYGYTF
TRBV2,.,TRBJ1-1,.,TGTGCCAGCGCTTGGGCGGGAGGGACTGAAGCTTTCTTT,CASAWAGGTEAFF
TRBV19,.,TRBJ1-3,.,TGTGCCAGTTCTCCTTCCCGGGACACCATATATTTT,CASSPSRDTIYF
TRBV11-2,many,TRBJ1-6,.,TGTGCCAGCAGCATGGGGACTGGGGCTTCACCCCTCCACTTT,CASSMGTGASPLHF
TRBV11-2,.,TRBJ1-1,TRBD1,TGTGCCAGCGGACCGACGACAGGGGGCACTGAAGCTTTCTTT,CASGPTTGGTEAFF
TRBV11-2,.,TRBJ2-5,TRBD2,TGTGCCAGCAGCTTAGATCGACTAGCGGGAGTGGAGACCCAGTACTTC,CASSLDRLAGVETQYF
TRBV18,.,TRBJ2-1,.,TGTGCCAGCTCACCACTGGCAGGCCTTTCCTACAATGAGCAGTTCTTC,CASSPLAGLSYNEQFF
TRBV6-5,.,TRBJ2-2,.,TGTGCCAGCAGTTACACTCAGGGGTACACCGGGGAGCTGTTTTTT,CASSYTQGYTGELFF
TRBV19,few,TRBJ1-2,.,TGTGCCAGTAGTATAGTAACTCGACAGTATAACTATGGCTACACCTTC,CASSIVTRQYNYGYTF
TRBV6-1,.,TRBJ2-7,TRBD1,TGTGCCAGCAGTGAGACAGGGTCCTACGAGCAGTACTTC,CASSETGSYEQYF